This TCR beta chain was documented in a study of blood T cells in healthy people across ages. Sample donors were healthy Caucasian individuals that came from Russia, aged roughly 6 to 100. The CDR3 spans 15 residues. V lost 6 bases, J lost 5 bases, and 9 bases stayed unmatched. With a J-beta primer mix and a sample-barcoded 5' primer, a second PCR ran 7 to 11 cycles. TCRdb analysed the 5' RACE reads with MiXCR anew, one entry per CDR3 protein. The repertoire holds roughly 800,000 distinct CDR3 sequences, roughly 50% seen once, with approximately 41% in the top ten. The specimen sequenced was blood. V usage is TRBV12-3 or TRBV12-4 and J usage is TRBJ2-7, with 11 bases that match TRBD1. This receptor was taken from a man aged 80 or over in good health. The chain's CDR3 is CASSLRTGGIHEQYF. CDR3 sequence (DNA): TGTGCCAGCAGCCTAAGGACAGGGGGCATACACGAGCAGTACTTC.